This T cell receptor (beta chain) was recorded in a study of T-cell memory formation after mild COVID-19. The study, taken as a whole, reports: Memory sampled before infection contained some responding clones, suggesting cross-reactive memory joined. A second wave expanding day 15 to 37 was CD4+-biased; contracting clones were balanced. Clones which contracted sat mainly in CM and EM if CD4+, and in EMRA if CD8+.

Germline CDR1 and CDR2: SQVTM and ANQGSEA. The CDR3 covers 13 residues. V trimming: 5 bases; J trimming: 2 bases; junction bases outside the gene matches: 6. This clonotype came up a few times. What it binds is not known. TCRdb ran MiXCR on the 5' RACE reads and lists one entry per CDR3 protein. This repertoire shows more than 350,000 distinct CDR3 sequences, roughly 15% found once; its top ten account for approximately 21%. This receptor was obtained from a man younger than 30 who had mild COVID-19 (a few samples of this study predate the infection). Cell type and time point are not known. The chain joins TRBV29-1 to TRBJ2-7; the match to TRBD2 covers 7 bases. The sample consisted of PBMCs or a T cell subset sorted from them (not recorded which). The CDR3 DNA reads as TGCAGCGTTAAACCCGGACTAGCCTACGAGCAGTACTTC. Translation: CSVKPGLAYEQYF.